Presented here are 28 T cell receptor beta chains from one specimen sequenced in a study of T cell changes during pregnancy in multiple sclerosis. Method: immunoSEQ multiplex PCR; TCRdb's copy keeps in-frame clones and lacks some. This sample has approximately 31,000 clones, with about 88% found just once. The source was CD8+ T cells from peripheral blood mononuclear cells, collected in the second trimester of pregnancy. These receptors originate from a female donor with multiple sclerosis, enrolled in a pregnancy study.

The rearrangement joins TRBV19 to TRBJ1-1; TRBD1 matches 7 bases. CDR3 length equals 13 residues. CDR1 and CDR2 from the germline V gene are LNHDA and SQIVND (reference sequence). V was clipped by 6 bases and J by 8 bases; unmatched bases: 9. This chain's CDR3 is CASSTPGQREAFF. The CDR3 bases are TGTGCCAGTAGCACACCGGGACAGCGAGAAGCTTTCTTT.

V gene TRBV4-3 combines with J gene TRBJ2-7; 9 nucleotides align to TRBD2. With 0 bases clipped from V and 5 bases from J, the junction kept 5 bases outside the gene matches. This CDR3 is built from 15 residues. CDR1 and CDR2 (germline): LGHNA, YSLEER. CDR3 sequence (DNA): TGCGCCAGCAGCCAAGAGTATGGACTAGCGAACGAGCAGTACTTC. It is translated as CASSQEYGLANEQYF.

The chain carries TRBV4-1 and TRBJ1-2, with 7 bases matching TRBD1. The length of the CDR3 is 15 residues. Germline V gives CDR1 MGHRA, CDR2 YSYEKL. V shed 4 bases, J shed 6 bases, and the junction held 11 bases outside the gene matches. The CDR3 region is CASSRGIEGANGYTF. CDR3 nucleotides: TGCGCCAGCAGCCGCGGCATTGAGGGGGCAAATGGCTACACCTTC.

The chain employs TRBV7-9 and TRBJ2-6; a weak D match, TRBD2 (5 bases). Per germline, CDR1 SEHNR and CDR2 FQNEAQ (reference sequence). The V and J ends lost 5 bases and 0 bases respectively, with 8 bases between them. The length of the CDR3 is 15 residues. The CDR3 reads CASSPAGSGANVLTF. In nucleotides, the CDR3 is TGTGCCAGCAGCCCCGCGGGCTCTGGGGCCAACGTCCTGACTTTC.

V and J are TRBV25-1 and TRBJ2-7; D is uncertain. The V end lost 8 bases, the J end lost 3 bases, and 17 bases lay between the germline ends. Per the germline V gene, CDR1 is MGHDK and CDR2 is SYGVNS. CDR3 length: 14 amino acids. The DNA for the CDR3 is TGTGCCAGCCAGAAAGGCGGCGGTTTCTACGAGCAGTACTTC. It specifies CASQKGGGFYEQYF.

The gene calls are TRBV19 and TRBJ2-7; 8 positions agree with TRBD2. Looked up from germline, CDR1 is LNHDA and CDR2 is SQIVND (reference sequence). This CDR3 has 14 amino acids. Trimming cost V 5 bases and J 5 bases; bases outside gene matches: 8. The CDR3 sequence: CASSSERELDEQYF. The CDR3 bases are TGTGCCAGTAGTTCGGAGCGGGAGTTGGACGAGCAGTACTTC.

The chain employs TRBV27 and TRBJ2-7; a weak D match, TRBD1 (5 bases). V lost 8 bases and J 2 bases, leaving 13 bases between the germline ends. Germline values: CDR1 MNHEY, CDR2 SMNVEV (reference sequence). CDR3 length equals 13 residues. The CDR3 here is CASSTDTTYEQYF. The CDR3 DNA reads as TGTGCCAGCTCCACGGACACCACCTACGAGCAGTACTTC.

The chain links TRBV2 to TRBJ2-7; 7 positions agree with TRBD1. Germline-derived CDR1 and CDR2 are SNHLY and FYNNEI. J was trimmed by 1 base and V by 3 bases; bases with no gene match: 6. The CDR3 is 15 residues long. The DNA for the CDR3 is TGTGCCAGCAGTGAGTATAAGGGACAGTCCTACGAGCAGTACTTC. Amino acid sequence: CASSEYKGQSYEQYF.

This chain uses TRBV6-5 with TRBJ2-3, with D possibly TRBD2 on 5 matching bases. The V end lost 7 bases, the J end lost 1 base, and 9 bases lay between the germline ends. The CDR3 consists of 13 residues. Germline V lookup: CDR1 MNHEY, CDR2 SVGAGI. CDR3 DNA sequence: TGTGCCAGCACAGCTAGCCGCACAGATACGCAGTATTTT. It specifies CASTASRTDTQYF.

The rearrangement joins TRBV9 to TRBJ2-3, with 8 bases that match TRBD2. The CDR3 contains 14 residues. V trimming: 7 bases; J trimming: 3 bases; junction bases outside the gene matches: 7. Germline V gene sequence: CDR1 SGDLS, CDR2 YYNGEE. The CDR3 protein is CASGSGSSTDTQYF. The CDR3 DNA reads as TGTGCCAGCGGAAGCGGGAGCAGTACAGATACGCAGTATTTT.

The chain is built from TRBV9 and TRBJ2-1; 8 bases align to TRBD1. Trimming removed 4 bases from V and 7 bases from J; junction bases left unmatched: 7. CDR1 SGDLS and CDR2 YYNGEE come from the germline V gene. This CDR3 comprises 14 residues. The CDR3 bases are TGTGCCAGCAGCCCCACAGGGGGTCTTAATGAGCAGTTCTTC. It codes for CASSPTGGLNEQFF.

The chain recombines TRBV7-9 with TRBJ2-1, with D possibly matching TRBD1 (5 bases). Germline-derived CDR1 and CDR2 are SEHNR and FQNEAQ (reference sequence). There are 15 residues in the CDR3. Deletions cut 1 base from V and 8 bases from J, with 15 bases between. The DNA for the CDR3 is TGTGCCAGCAGCTTAGTCCTCCAGGGTCAGGATGAGCAGTTCTTC. It encodes CASSLVLQGQDEQFF.

To note about this clone: Other nucleotide sequences in the sample specify the same CDR3. The chain is built from TRBV29-1 and TRBJ2-2; 7 bases match TRBD1. This CDR3 is 14 amino acids long. Losses at the gene ends were 1 base for V and 2 bases for J; bases not matched to a gene: 1. Germline V CDR1 and CDR2: SQVTM, ANQGSEA. The CDR3 nucleotides are TGCAGCGTTGAAGGGACAGGCAACACCGGGGAGCTGTTTTTT. Amino acid sequence: CSVEGTGNTGELFF.

The rearrangement joins TRBV27 to TRBJ2-2; D remains ambiguous. The germline V gene has CDR1 MNHEY and CDR2 SMNVEV (reference sequence). Trimming pared 4 bases from V and 8 bases from J, leaving 17 bases between. CDR3 size: 15 residues. DNA for the CDR3: TGTGCCAGCAGTTACCGGGTCCCCTTGAGGGGGGAGCTGTTTTTT. Translation: CASSYRVPLRGELFF.

The chain carries TRBV7-3 and TRBJ2-2, with D hard to call. The length of the CDR3 is 15 residues. Trimming took 0 bases from V and 6 from J, leaving 11 bases between them. In germline, CDR1 is SGHTA, CDR2 FQGTGA. CDR3 sequence (DNA): TGTGCCAGCAGCTTAACGGGCTCAGGCGCCGGGGAGCTGTTTTTT. This sequence encodes CASSLTGSGAGELFF.

V is TRBV28 and J is TRBJ2-3; D may be TRBD2 (5 bases). Germline values: CDR1 MDHEN, CDR2 SYDVKM. The CDR3 runs 12 residues. The V gene lost 3 bases and the J gene lost 5 bases, with 6 bases spanning the gap. CDR3 loop: CASSFRGDTQYF. In DNA form, the CDR3 reads TGTGCCAGCAGTTTTCGGGGAGATACGCAGTATTTT.

V is TRBV19 and J is TRBJ1-1; D ambiguous. This CDR3 comprises 14 residues. V was shortened by 3 bases and J by 1 base, with 9 bases between the two germline ends. The germline V gene encodes CDR1 LNHDA and CDR2 SQIVND (reference sequence). This CDR3 is CASSIGPSNTEAFF. The CDR3 region has the DNA TGTGCCAGTAGTATTGGGCCCTCGAACACTGAAGCTTTCTTT.

This chain links TRBV4-2 with TRBJ2-5, with D possibly matching TRBD2 (6 bases). The ends were cut back, 1 base at V and 2 bases at J, with 11 bases in the middle. The CDR3 contains 15 residues. Germline V CDR1 and CDR2: LGHNA, YNFKEQ. The CDR3 loop is CASSQVGGVQETQYF. The CDR3 DNA sequence: TGTGCCAGCAGCCAAGTAGGCGGGGTGCAAGAGACCCAGTACTTC.

This rearrangement joins TRBV13 to TRBJ1-1; D is unclear. The V gene lost 5 bases and the J gene lost 4 bases, with 11 bases spanning the gap. The CDR3 has 13 amino acids. Germline V gene data show CDR1 as PRHDT and CDR2 as FYEKMQ (reference sequence). The CDR3 DNA sequence: TGTGCCAGCAGCCCAGGCGACGGCACTGAAGCTTTCTTT. Residues: CASSPGDGTEAFF.

This clone was detected only once. The CDR3 DNA follows: TGTGCCAGCAGCTTACCTACGCGGGAGCGGGCAGATACGCAGTATTTT. Translation gives CASSLPTRERADTQYF. The chain joins TRBV11-2 to TRBJ2-3; TRBD2 matches at 7 bases. V was clipped by 2 bases and J by 4 bases; unmatched bases: 9. This CDR3 has 16 residues. Germline CDR1 reads SGHAT; CDR2 reads FQNNGV.

The V and J genes are TRBV6-6 and TRBJ1-2; the match to TRBD1 covers 7 bases. V was pared by 2 bases and J by 8 bases, with 5 bases of the junction left unmatched. This CDR3 comprises 13 residues. The V gene's germline CDR1 is MNHNY and CDR2 SVGAGI (reference sequence). The CDR3: CASSYTGAEGYTF. The CDR3 DNA reads as TGTGCCAGCAGTTACACAGGGGCAGAAGGCTACACCTTC.

The chain is built from TRBV27 and TRBJ2-1, with TRBD2 identical over 7 bases. Trimming took 6 bases from V and 5 from J; bases not matched to a gene: 10. The CDR3 runs 15 residues. Per germline, CDR1 MNHEY and CDR2 SMNVEV (reference sequence). CDR3 in DNA: TGTGCCAGCAGCCTCGGACTAGGGTTAAACAATGAGCAGTTCTTC. It yields the protein CASSLGLGLNNEQFF.

CDR3 sequence (DNA): TGTGCCAGCATGACTAGCGGGCCGGAAGGGCAGTTCTTC. Its protein product is CASMTSGPEGQFF. This rearrangement joins TRBV6-1 to TRBJ2-1, with 10 bases matching TRBD2. The CDR3 spans 13 residues. Trimming removed 7 bases from V and 12 bases from J; junction bases left unmatched: 9. Germline V gene data show CDR1 as MNHNS and CDR2 as SASEGT.

The chain is built from TRBV27 and TRBJ2-1; 9 nucleotides align to TRBD1. Germline values: CDR1 MNHEY, CDR2 SMNVEV (reference sequence). V was pared by 5 bases and J by 5 bases, with 1 base of the junction left unmatched. There are 13 residues in the CDR3. CDR3 amino acids: CASSRTGDNEQFF. In nucleotides, the CDR3 is TGTGCCAGCAGTCGGACAGGGGACAATGAGCAGTTCTTC.

V gene TRBV7-8 combines with J gene TRBJ2-3; 8 bases map to TRBD2. The CDR3 extends over 16 amino acids. Germline assignment: CDR1 SGHVS and CDR2 FQNEAQ. The V gene end was trimmed by 1 base and the J gene end by 4 bases; junction bases not matched to a gene: 7. CDR3 nucleotide sequence: TGTGCCAGCAGCTTAGGGCCGGGGGGGAGGGCAGATACGCAGTATTTT. This sequence encodes CASSLGPGGRADTQYF.

This chain uses TRBV19 with TRBJ2-1; the D gene is possibly TRBD2 (5 bases). The germline V gene encodes CDR1 LNHDA and CDR2 SQIVND (reference sequence). This CDR3 is built from 15 residues. V was clipped by 1 base and J by 4 bases, with 11 bases between them. The CDR3 region is CASSIGFSDYNEQFF. The CDR3 DNA reads TGTGCCAGTAGTATAGGTTTTAGCGATTACAATGAGCAGTTCTTC.

The chain couples TRBV19 to TRBJ2-7, with 7 bases fitting TRBD1. V shed 6 bases, J shed 3 bases, and the junction held 11 bases outside the gene matches. Germline V lookup: CDR1 LNHDA, CDR2 SQIVND (reference sequence). The CDR3 totals 15 residues. CDR3 loop: CASSPFMGQLYEQYF. The CDR3, as DNA: TGTGCCAGTAGCCCCTTCATGGGACAGCTCTACGAGCAGTACTTC.

The chain uses TRBV7-6 and TRBJ1-4; TRBD1 is a possible D gene (5 bases). The V gene lost 1 base and the J gene lost 2 bases, with 11 bases spanning the gap. The length of the CDR3 is 16 residues. CDR1 is SGHVS, CDR2 FNYEAQ, per germline. CDR3 residues: CASSLGWEGTNEKLFF. The CDR3 nucleotides are TGTGCCAGCAGCTTAGGTTGGGAGGGGACTAATGAAAAACTGTTTTTT. Supplemented by reference TRBV7-6 and TRBJ1-4, the full variable domain reads GAGVSQSPRYKVTKRGQDVALRCDPISGHVSLYWYRQALGQGPEFLTYFNYEAQQDKSGLPNDRFSAERPEGSISTLTIQRTEQRDSAMYRCASSLGWEGTNEKLFFGSGTQLSVL.